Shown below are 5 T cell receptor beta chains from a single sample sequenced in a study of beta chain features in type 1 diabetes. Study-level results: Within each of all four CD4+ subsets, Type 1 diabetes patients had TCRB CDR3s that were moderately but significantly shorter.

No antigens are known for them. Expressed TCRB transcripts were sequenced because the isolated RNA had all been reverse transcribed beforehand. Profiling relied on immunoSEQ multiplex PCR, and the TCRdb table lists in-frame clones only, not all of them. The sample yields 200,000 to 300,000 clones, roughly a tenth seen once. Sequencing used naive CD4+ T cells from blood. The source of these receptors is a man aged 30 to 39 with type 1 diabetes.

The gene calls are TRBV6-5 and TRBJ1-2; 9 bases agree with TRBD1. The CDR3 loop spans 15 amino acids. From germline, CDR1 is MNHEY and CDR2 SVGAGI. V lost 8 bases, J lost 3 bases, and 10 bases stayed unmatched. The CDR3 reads CASVKMGQGDYGYTF. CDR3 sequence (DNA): TGTGCCAGCGTCAAAATGGGACAGGGTGACTATGGCTACACCTTC.

This chain's CDR3 is CASSSPGQTYEQYF. CDR3 bases: TGTGCCAGCAGTTCACCGGGACAGACCTACGAGCAGTACTTC. This rearrangement joins TRBV28 to TRBJ2-7; the match to TRBD1 covers 7 bases. The germline gives CDR1 MDHEN, CDR2 SYDVKM. V shed 4 bases, J shed 2 bases, and the junction held 5 bases outside the gene matches. The CDR3 is 14 amino acids.

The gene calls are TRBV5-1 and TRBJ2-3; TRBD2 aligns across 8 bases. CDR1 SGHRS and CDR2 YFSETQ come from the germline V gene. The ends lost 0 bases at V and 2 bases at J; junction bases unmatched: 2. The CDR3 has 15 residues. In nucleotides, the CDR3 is TGCGCCAGCAGCTTGGTCGGGGGGGACACAGATACGCAGTATTTT. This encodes CASSLVGGDTDTQYF.

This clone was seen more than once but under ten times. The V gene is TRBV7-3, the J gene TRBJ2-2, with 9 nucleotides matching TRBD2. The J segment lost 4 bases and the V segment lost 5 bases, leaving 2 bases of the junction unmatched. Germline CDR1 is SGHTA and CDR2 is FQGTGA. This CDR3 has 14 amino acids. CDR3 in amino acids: CASSLAGITGELFF. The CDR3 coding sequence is TGTGCCAGCAGCCTAGCGGGGATCACCGGGGAGCTGTTTTTT.

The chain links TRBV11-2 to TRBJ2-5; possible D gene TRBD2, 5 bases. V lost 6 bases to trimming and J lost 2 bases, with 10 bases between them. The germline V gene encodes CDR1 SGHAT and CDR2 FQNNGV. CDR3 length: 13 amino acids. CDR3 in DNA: TGTGCCAGCAGTAGGGAGCGACAAGAGACCCAGTACTTC. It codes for CASSRERQETQYF.